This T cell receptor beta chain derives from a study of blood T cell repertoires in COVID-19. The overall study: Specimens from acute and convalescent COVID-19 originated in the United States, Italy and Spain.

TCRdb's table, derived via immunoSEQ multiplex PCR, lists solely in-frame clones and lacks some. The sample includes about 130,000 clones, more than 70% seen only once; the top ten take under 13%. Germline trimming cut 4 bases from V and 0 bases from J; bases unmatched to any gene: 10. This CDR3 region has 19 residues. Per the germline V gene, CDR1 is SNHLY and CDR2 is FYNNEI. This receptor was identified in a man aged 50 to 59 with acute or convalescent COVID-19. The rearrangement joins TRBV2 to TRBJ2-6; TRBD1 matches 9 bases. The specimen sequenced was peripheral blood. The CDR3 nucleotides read TGTGCCAGCAGTGTGGTACAGGGGGCCATAATCTCTGGGGCCAACGTCCTGACTTTC. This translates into CASSVVQGAIISGANVLTF.